The 11 T cell receptor beta chains below all came from one sample that was sequenced in a study of blood T cell repertoires in COVID-19. The method was immunoSEQ multiplex PCR; TCRdb's version includes in-frame clones alone and lacks a portion of them. The profile shows approximately 220,000 clones, about 85% of them singletons. Sequenced sample: peripheral blood. The receptor source for this set is a middle-aged man who had recovered from COVID-19.

Concerning this clone: This CDR3 is also generated by other DNA sequences in the sample. This chain uses TRBV6-5 with TRBJ2-6; D is perhaps TRBD2 (5 bases). The CDR3 has 15 amino acids. Trimming removed 2 bases at V and 0 bases at J, with 5 bases between. Germline CDR1 MNHEY, CDR2 SVGAGI. CDR3 sequence (DNA): TGTGCCAGCAGTTACCGGGGCTCTGGGGCCAACGTCCTGACTTTC. Amino acids: CASSYRGSGANVLTF.

This clone appeared a few times. J is TRBJ2-5 and V is TRBV28; weak D call: TRBD2 (6 bases). CDR3 length equals 13 residues. Deletions cut 3 bases from V and 8 bases from J, with 13 bases between. Germline V gene lookup returns CDR1 MDHEN and CDR2 SYDVKM. The CDR3 spells CASSFGGIRTQYF. In DNA form, the CDR3 reads TGTGCCAGCAGTTTTGGGGGGATAAGAACCCAGTACTTC.

The chain combines TRBV18 with TRBJ1-5; perhaps TRBD1 as D (6 bases). In germline, CDR1 is KGHSH, CDR2 LQKENI. The CDR3 covers 15 residues. The V gene lost 5 bases and the J gene lost 5 bases, with 16 bases spanning the gap. CDR3 DNA: TGTGCCAGCTCAGGAGTACAGGGTGGAGATCAGCCCCAGCATTTT. Translation gives CASSGVQGGDQPQHF.

The chain couples TRBV5-4 to TRBJ1-6; 7 bases agree with TRBD1. CDR1 and CDR2 from the germline V gene are SGHNT and YYREEE (reference sequence). This CDR3 is built from 16 residues. Losses at the gene ends were 2 bases for V and 1 base for J; bases not matched to a gene: 3. This chain's CDR3 is CASSLQGSSYNSPLHF. The CDR3 DNA follows: TGTGCCAGCAGCTTACAGGGGTCGTCCTATAATTCACCCCTCCACTTT. Variable domain in full (rest from reference TRBV5-4 and TRBJ1-6): ETGVTQSPTHLIKTRGQQVTLRCSSQSGHNTVSWYQQALGQGPQFIFQYYREEENGRGNFPPRFSGLQFPNYSSELNVNALELDDSALYLCASSLQGSSYNSPLHFGNGTRLTVT.

The chain employs TRBV7-2 and TRBJ2-4, with 10 bases that match TRBD2. Unmatched junction bases numbered 3, after V lost 4 bases and J lost 0 bases. Germline values: CDR1 SGHTA, CDR2 FQGNSA. The CDR3 runs to 16 residues. The DNA for the CDR3 is TGTGCCAGCAGCTCAGTAGCGGGAGGAGCCAAAAACATTCAGTACTTC. It yields the protein CASSSVAGGAKNIQYF.

The genes are TRBV28 and TRBJ1-5; 11 nucleotides match TRBD1. The junction had 6 bases not matched to a gene; V was cut back by 5 bases and J by 3 bases. This CDR3 contains 16 residues. Germline CDR1 reads MDHEN; CDR2 reads SYDVKM. CDR3 sequence reads: CASSPGTGGLNQPQHF. CDR3 coding DNA: TGTGCCAGCAGTCCCGGGACAGGGGGACTCAATCAGCCCCAGCATTTT.

This chain links TRBV18 with TRBJ2-7; 14 bases agree with TRBD2. Germline trimming cut 5 bases from V and 5 bases from J; bases unmatched to any gene: 2. CDR3 length: 14 residues. The germline V gene has CDR1 KGHSH and CDR2 LQKENI. CDR3 sequence reads: CASSTGLAGDEQYF. The CDR3 nucleotides read TGTGCCAGCTCAACGGGACTAGCGGGAGACGAGCAGTACTTC.

CDR3 region: CASSLAPTEETQYF. The CDR3 DNA is TGCGCCAGCAGCTTGGCCCCGACAGAAGAGACCCAGTACTTC. This rearrangement joins TRBV5-1 to TRBJ2-5; a weak D match, TRBD1 (5 bases). With 0 bases removed from V and 3 bases from J, the gap between germline ends came to 9 bases. There are 14 residues in the CDR3. CDR1 is SGHRS and CDR2 is YFSETQ in the germline V gene.

The chain couples TRBV19 to TRBJ2-5; 9 positions match TRBD1. This CDR3 comprises 14 residues. With 11 bases clipped from V and 3 bases from J, the junction kept 10 bases outside the gene matches. Germline V gene data show CDR1 as LNHDA and CDR2 as SQIVND (reference sequence). In nucleotides, the CDR3 is TGTGCCTCAAACCCCCGGACAGGGGAAGAGACCCAGTACTTC. This encodes CASNPRTGEETQYF.

V and J are TRBV2 and TRBJ2-7; 7 bases agree with TRBD2. The CDR3 runs 15 residues. Germline V gene sequence: CDR1 SNHLY, CDR2 FYNNEI. The trim removed 6 bases at V and 2 bases at J, leaving 10 bases unmatched. CDR3 sequence (DNA): TGTGCCAGCAGCCCCAGACTAGCCGCCGCCTACGAGCAGTACTTC. Translating gives CASSPRLAAAYEQYF.

The chain uses TRBV10-3 and TRBJ2-7; 7 bases align to TRBD1. CDR3 length equals 15 residues. Germline trimming cut 7 bases from V and 4 bases from J; bases unmatched to any gene: 13. The germline gives CDR1 ENHRY, CDR2 SYGVKD. Here the CDR3 DNA reads TGTGCCATCAACGGAGCCGGGACAGCACAATACGAGCAGTACTTC. It codes for CAINGAGTAQYEQYF.